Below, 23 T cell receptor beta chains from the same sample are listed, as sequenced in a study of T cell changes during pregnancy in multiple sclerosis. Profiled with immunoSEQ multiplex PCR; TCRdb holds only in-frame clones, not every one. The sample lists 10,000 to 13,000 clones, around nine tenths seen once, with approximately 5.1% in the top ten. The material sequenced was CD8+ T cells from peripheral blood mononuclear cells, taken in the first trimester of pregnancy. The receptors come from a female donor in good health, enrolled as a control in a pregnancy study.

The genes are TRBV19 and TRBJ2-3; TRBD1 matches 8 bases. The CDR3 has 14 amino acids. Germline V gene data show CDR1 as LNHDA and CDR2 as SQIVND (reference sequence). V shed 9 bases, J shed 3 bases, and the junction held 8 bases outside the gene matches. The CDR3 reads CASKDRGETDTQYF. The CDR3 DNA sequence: TGTGCCAGCAAAGACAGGGGTGAGACAGATACGCAGTATTTT.

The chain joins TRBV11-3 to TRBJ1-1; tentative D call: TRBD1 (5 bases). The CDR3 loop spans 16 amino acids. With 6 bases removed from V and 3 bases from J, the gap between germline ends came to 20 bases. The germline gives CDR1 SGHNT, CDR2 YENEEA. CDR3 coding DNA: TGTGCCAGCAGTTGGGGGGTAGGGGTGTACTACACTGAAGCTTTCTTT. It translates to CASSWGVGVYYTEAFF.

CDR3 sequence reads: CASIPLEGTGGYEQYF. CDR3 DNA: TGTGCCAGCATCCCCCTAGAAGGGACAGGGGGGTACGAGCAGTACTTC. V usage is TRBV7-9 and J usage is TRBJ2-7, with 11 bases lining up with TRBD1. Germline V gene data show CDR1 as SEHNR and CDR2 as FQNEAQ (reference sequence). There are 16 residues in the CDR3. Trimming cost V 7 bases and J 4 bases; bases outside gene matches: 12.

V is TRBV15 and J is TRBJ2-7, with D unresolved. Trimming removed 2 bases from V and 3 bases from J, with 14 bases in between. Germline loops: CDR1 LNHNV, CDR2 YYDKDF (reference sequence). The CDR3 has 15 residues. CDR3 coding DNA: TGTGCCACCAGCAGAACCTTGGAAGGCGGCTACGAGCAGTACTTC. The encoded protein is CATSRTLEGGYEQYF.

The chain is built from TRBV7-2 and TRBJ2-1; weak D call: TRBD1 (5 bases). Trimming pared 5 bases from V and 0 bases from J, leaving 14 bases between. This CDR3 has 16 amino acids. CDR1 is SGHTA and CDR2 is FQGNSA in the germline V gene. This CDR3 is CASSGLDTLSYNEQFF. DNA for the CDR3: TGTGCCAGCAGCGGGCTGGACACCCTCTCCTACAATGAGCAGTTCTTC.

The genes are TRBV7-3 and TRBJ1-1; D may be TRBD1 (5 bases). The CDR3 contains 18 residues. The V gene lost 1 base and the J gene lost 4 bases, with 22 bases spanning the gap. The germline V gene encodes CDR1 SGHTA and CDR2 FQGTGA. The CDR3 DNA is TGTGCCAGCAGCTTAAATCCCCCGACAGTACTCTTCGGCACTGAAGCTTTCTTT. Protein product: CASSLNPPTVLFGTEAFF.

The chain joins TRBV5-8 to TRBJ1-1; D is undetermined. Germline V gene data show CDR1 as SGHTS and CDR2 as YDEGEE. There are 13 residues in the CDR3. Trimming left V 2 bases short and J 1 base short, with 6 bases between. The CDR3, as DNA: TGTGCCAGCAGCTTCCTCCCGAACACTGAAGCTTTCTTT. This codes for CASSFLPNTEAFF. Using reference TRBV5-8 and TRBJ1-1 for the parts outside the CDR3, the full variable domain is EAGVTQSPTHLIKTRGQQATLRCSPISGHTSVYWYQQALGLGLQFLLWYDEGEERNRGNFPPRFSGRQFPNYSSELNVNALELEDSALYLCASSFLPNTEAFFGQGTRLTVV.

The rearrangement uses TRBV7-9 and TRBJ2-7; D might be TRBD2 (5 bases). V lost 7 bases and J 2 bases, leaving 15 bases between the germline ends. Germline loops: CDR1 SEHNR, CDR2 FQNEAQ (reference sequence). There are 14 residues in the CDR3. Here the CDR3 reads CASTRGSTPYEQYF. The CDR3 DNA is TGTGCCAGCACCCGGGGATCCACTCCCTACGAGCAGTACTTC.

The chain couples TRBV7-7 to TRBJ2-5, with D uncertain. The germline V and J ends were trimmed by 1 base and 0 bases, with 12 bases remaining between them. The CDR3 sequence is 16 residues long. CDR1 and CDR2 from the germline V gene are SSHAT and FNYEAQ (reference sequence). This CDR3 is CASSLGFSSDQETQYF. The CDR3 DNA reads TGTGCCAGCAGCTTAGGATTTTCGTCGGACCAAGAGACCCAGTACTTC.

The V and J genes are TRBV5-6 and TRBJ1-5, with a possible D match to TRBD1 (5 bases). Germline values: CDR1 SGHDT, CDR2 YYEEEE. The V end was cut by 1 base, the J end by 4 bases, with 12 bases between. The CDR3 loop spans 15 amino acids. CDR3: CASSLQGKWNQPQHF. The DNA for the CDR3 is TGTGCCAGCAGCTTGCAGGGAAAGTGGAATCAGCCCCAGCATTTT.

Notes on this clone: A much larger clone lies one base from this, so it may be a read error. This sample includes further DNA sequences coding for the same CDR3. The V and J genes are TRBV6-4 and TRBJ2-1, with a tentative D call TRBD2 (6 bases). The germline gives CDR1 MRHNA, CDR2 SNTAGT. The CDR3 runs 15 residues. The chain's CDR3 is CASSDSAGSYNEQFF. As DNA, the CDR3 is TGTGCCAGCAGTGACTCAGCGGGCTCCTACAATGAACAGTTCTTC.

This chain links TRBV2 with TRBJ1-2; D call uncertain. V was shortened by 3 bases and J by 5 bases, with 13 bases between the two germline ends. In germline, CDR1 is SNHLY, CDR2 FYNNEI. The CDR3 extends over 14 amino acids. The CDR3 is CASSEEGESYGYTF. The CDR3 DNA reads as TGTGCCAGCAGTGAGGAGGGAGAGTCATATGGCTACACCTTC.

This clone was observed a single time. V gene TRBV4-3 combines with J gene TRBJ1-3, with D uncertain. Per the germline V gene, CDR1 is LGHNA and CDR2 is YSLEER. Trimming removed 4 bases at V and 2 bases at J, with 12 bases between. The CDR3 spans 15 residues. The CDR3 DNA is TGCGCCAGCAGCCCCATGCTGGAGGCTGGAAACACCATATATTTT. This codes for CASSPMLEAGNTIYF.

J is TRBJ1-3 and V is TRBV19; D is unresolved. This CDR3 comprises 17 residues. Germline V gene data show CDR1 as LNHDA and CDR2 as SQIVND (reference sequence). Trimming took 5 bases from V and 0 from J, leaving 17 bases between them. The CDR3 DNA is TGTGCCAGTAGTGTAGGAGGTCGCGCGATCTCTGGAAACACCATATATTTT. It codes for CASSVGGRAISGNTIYF.

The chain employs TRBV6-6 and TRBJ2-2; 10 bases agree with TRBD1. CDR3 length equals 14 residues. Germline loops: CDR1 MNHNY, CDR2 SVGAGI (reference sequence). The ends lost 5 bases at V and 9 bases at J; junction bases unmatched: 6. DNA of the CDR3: TGTGCCAGCAGTCCACGACAGGGGGCGTGGGAGCTGTTTTTT. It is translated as CASSPRQGAWELFF.

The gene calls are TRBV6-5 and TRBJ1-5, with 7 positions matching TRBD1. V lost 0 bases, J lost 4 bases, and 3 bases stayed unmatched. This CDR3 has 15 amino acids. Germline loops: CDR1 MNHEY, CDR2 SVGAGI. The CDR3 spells CASSYSGQVNQPQHF. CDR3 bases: TGTGCCAGCAGTTACTCCGGACAGGTGAATCAGCCCCAGCATTTT.

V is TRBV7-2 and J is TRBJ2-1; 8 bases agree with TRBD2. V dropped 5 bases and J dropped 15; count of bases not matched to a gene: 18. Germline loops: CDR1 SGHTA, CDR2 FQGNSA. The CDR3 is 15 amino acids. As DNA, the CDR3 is TGTGCCAGCAGCCCGTTGGGTAGCGGGGCCTCCTTAGGGTTCTTC. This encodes CASSPLGSGASLGFF.

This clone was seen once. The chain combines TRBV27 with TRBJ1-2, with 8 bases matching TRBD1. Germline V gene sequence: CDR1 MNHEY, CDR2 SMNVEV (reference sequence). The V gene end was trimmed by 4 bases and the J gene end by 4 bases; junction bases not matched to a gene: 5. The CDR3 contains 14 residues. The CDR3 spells CASSSGQGFYGYTF. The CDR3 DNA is TGTGCCAGCAGTTCCGGACAGGGATTCTATGGCTACACCTTC.

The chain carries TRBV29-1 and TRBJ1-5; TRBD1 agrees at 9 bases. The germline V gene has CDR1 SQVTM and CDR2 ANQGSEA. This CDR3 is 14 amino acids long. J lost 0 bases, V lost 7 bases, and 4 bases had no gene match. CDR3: CSAGTGNSNQPQHF. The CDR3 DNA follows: TGCAGCGCAGGGACAGGGAATAGCAATCAGCCCCAGCATTTT.

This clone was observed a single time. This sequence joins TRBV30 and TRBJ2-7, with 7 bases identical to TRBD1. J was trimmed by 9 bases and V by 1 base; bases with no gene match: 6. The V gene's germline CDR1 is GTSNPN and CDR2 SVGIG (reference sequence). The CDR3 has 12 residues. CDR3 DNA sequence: TGTGCCTGGAGTGCGGGACAGAATAGGCAGTACTTC. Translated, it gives CAWSAGQNRQYF. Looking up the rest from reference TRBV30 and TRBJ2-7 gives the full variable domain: SQTIHQWPATLVQPVGSPLSLECTVEGTSNPNLYWYRQAAGRGLQLLFYSVGIGQISSEVPQNLSASRPQDRQFILSSKKLLLSDSGFYLCAWSAGQNRQYFGPGTRLTVT.

The CDR3 DNA is TGTGCCAGCAGCTTTATTGGGGAGAGTGAAGCTTTCTTT. Translated, it gives CASSFIGESEAFF. The chain couples TRBV11-2 to TRBJ1-1; the D is unclear. From germline, CDR1 is SGHAT and CDR2 FQNNGV. The CDR3 sequence is 13 residues long. V was pared by 3 bases and J by 7 bases, with 12 bases between.

The CDR3, as DNA: TGTGCCAGCAGTTACCGGCCTAGCGGGGCTGCAGAGCAGTTCTTC. Amino acids: CASSYRPSGAAEQFF. This chain links TRBV6-6 with TRBJ2-1; 9 positions agree with TRBD2. With V trimmed by 2 bases and J by 10 bases, 9 bases remained unmatched. This CDR3 spans 15 amino acids. Germline-derived CDR1 and CDR2 are MNHNY and SVGAGI (reference sequence).

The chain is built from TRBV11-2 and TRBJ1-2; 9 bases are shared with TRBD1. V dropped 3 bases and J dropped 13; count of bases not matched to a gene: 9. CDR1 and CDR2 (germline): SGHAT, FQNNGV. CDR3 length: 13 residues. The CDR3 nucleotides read TGTGCCAGCAGCTTCGGGGACAGGGAGGGATGCACCTTC. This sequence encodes CASSFGDREGCTF.